The 16 T cell receptor beta chains in this list originate from one sample, sequenced in a study of T-cell reconstitution after alpha-beta-depleted transplantation in children. The authors prepared the TCRbeta library with unique molecular identifiers. TCRdb called the PCR reads again in MiXCR, with one record for every CDR3 protein. The sample consists of hundreds of thousands of distinct CDR3 sequences, less than 15% of them appearing once. The source material was PBMCs, sampled before TCRalphabeta/CD19-depleted stem cell transplant. The receptors stem from a girl under 10 years old with congenital amegakaryocytic thrombocytopenia, due to receive a stem cell transplant.

At least ten counts were recorded for this clonotype. The V and J genes are TRBV5-1 and TRBJ1-2; D ambiguous. The germline CDR1 and CDR2 sequences are SGHRS and YFSETQ. Trimming took 3 bases from V and 0 from J, leaving 6 bases between them. The CDR3 totals 13 residues. CDR3 in DNA: TGCGCCAGCAGCTGGACCTCTAACTATGGCTACACCTTC. Translation: CASSWTSNYGYTF.

This clonotype was picked up a small number of times. The chain recombines TRBV7-2 with TRBJ2-5; TRBD2 is a possible D gene (6 bases). Trimming pared 2 bases from V and 3 bases from J, leaving 13 bases between. CDR3 length: 15 residues. CDR1 SGHTA and CDR2 FQGNSA come from the germline V gene. The CDR3 nucleotides are TGTGCCAGCAGCTTACAAGCGGGCCTTGAAGAGACCCAGTACTTC. Translated: CASSLQAGLEETQYF.

The J gene is TRBJ2-6, the V gene TRBV3-1; D is uncertain. CDR1 is LGHDT, CDR2 YNNKEL, per germline (reference sequence). The V end was cut by 0 bases, the J end by 1 base, with 7 bases between. This CDR3 region has 16 residues. The CDR3 DNA follows: TGTGCCAGCAGCCAAGATTTCGGGTCTGGGGCCAACGTCCTGACTTTC. Protein sequence: CASSQDFGSGANVLTF.

This clonotype has just a few counts. This chain uses TRBV10-3 with TRBJ1-6; D is ambiguous. The V and J ends lost 7 bases and 0 bases respectively, with 4 bases between them. The V gene's germline CDR1 is ENHRY and CDR2 SYGVKD. The CDR3 sequence is 13 residues long. The DNA of the CDR3 is TGTGCCATCATGAGCTCCTATAATTCACCCCTCCACTTT. Its protein product is CAIMSSYNSPLHF.

This clonotype appeared many times. The chain uses TRBV5-5 and TRBJ2-7, with 8 bases that match TRBD1. V lost 3 bases and J lost 1; bases outside the gene matches: 9. CDR1 SGHKS and CDR2 YYEKEE come from the germline V gene (reference sequence). CDR3 size: 16 residues. The DNA of the CDR3 is TGTGCCAGCAGCTCTTCGCTGGACAGGGAGTCCTACGAGCAGTACTTC. The encoded protein is CASSSSLDRESYEQYF.

The gene calls are TRBV21-1 and TRBJ2-7; TRBD2 was called by the table and not checked on the DNA. TRBV21-1 is assigned pseudogene status. CDR3 length: 12 amino acids. The CDR3 protein is CAIVGPVCEQYF. The CDR3 DNA is TGTGCCATCGTGGGCCCAGTCTGCGAGCAGTACTTC.

V gene TRBV11-1 combines with J gene TRBJ2-5; 9 nucleotides agree with TRBD2. With V trimmed by 4 bases and J by 5 bases, 17 bases remained unmatched. Germline CDR1 reads SGHAT; CDR2 reads FQDESV (reference sequence). The CDR3 sequence is 18 residues long. In DNA form, the CDR3 reads TGTGCCAGCAGCTCGCTAGGGTGGACTAGCGAGGAGGAGGAGACCCAGTACTTC. Protein sequence: CASSSLGWTSEEEETQYF.

Regarding this clonotype: This may be a read error: a much more frequent sequence differs by one nucleotide. This CDR3 fails to terminate in the conserved phenylalanine or tryptophan, so it likely reflects a read error. This chain uses TRBV20-1 with TRBJ2-3; 11 bases map to TRBD2. This CDR3 has 15 residues. The J segment lost 7 bases and the V segment lost 2 bases, leaving 8 bases of the junction unmatched. Germline CDR1 and CDR2: DFQATT and SNEGSKA (reference sequence). CDR3 loop: CSARPGLAGDYTQYI. The CDR3 nucleotides are TGCAGTGCTAGACCAGGACTAGCGGGTGACTATACGCAGTATATT.

This sequence joins TRBV12-3 or TRBV12-4 and TRBJ2-1, with D possibly being TRBD1 (6 bases). Trimming cost V 1 base and J 14 bases, with 9 bases left between them. CDR3 length: 11 residues. CDR3 nucleotide sequence: TGTGCCAGCAGTTTAGGGACAGAGGAGTTCTTC. Encoded protein: CASSLGTEEFF.

Points on this clonotype: One end of the junction does not line up with germline, which may come from a read error. The chain joins TRBV20-1 to TRBJ2-1; tentatively, D is TRBD1 or TRBD2 (5 bases each). CDR3 length: 15 amino acids. The germline V gene encodes CDR1 DFQATT and CDR2 SNEGSKA (reference sequence). CDR3 sequence: CGARDQTGRTNEQFF. DNA of the CDR3: TGCGGTGCTAGGGACCAAACCGGGCGGACCAATGAGCAGTTCTTC.

The rearrangement uses TRBV5-1 and TRBJ2-3; D call uncertain. V dropped 1 base and J dropped 4 bases, with 10 bases sitting between them. The CDR3 runs to 14 residues. In germline, CDR1 is SGHRS, CDR2 YFSETQ. The CDR3 nucleotides read TGCGCCAGCAGCTTGTATGGTGCCCCAGATACGCAGTATTTT. Amino acid sequence: CASSLYGAPDTQYF.

This clonotype was detected a few times. The chain joins TRBV20-1 to TRBJ2-6, with D uncertain. The CDR3 covers 14 residues. Germline V lookup: CDR1 DFQATT, CDR2 SNEGSKA (reference sequence). Trimming left V 1 base short and J 0 bases short, with 4 bases between. This chain's CDR3 is CSARANSGANVLTF. For the CDR3, the DNA is TGCAGTGCTAGAGCCAACTCTGGGGCCAACGTCCTGACTTTC.

There are many counts of this clonotype. The J gene is TRBJ2-1, the V gene TRBV5-1; maybe TRBD2 (5 bases). CDR1 is SGHRS and CDR2 is YFSETQ in the germline V gene. This CDR3 spans 14 amino acids. V dropped 6 bases and J dropped 4 bases, with 14 bases sitting between them. CDR3: CASNVGEGYNEQFF. The CDR3 region has the DNA TGCGCCAGCAACGTGGGAGAGGGTTACAATGAGCAGTTCTTC.

This clonotype occurred many times. The V call is TRBV20-1, the J call TRBJ2-5, with 8 nucleotides matching TRBD2. The CDR3 covers 16 residues. The J segment lost 2 bases and the V segment lost 0 bases, leaving 8 bases of the junction unmatched. Germline loops: CDR1 DFQATT, CDR2 SNEGSKA (reference sequence). The CDR3 spells CSARDLRPSGQETQYF. DNA for the CDR3: TGCAGTGCTAGAGATTTGAGACCTAGCGGGCAAGAGACCCAGTACTTC.

The sample holds many counts of this clonotype. This chain connects TRBV20-1 to TRBJ1-1; D ambiguous. The ends were cut back, 4 bases at V and 2 bases at J, with 5 bases in the middle. CDR1 is DFQATT and CDR2 is SNEGSKA in the germline V gene (reference sequence). The CDR3 length is 11 residues. Written as DNA, the CDR3 is TGCAGTGCTATTCTCAACACTGAAGCTTTCTTT. Amino acid sequence: CSAILNTEAFF.

CDR3 nucleotide sequence: TGTGCCAGCAGTTTAGGACAGGCACTGGGGAACACTGAAGCTTTCTTT. It encodes CASSLGQALGNTEAFF. The chain has TRBV12-3 or TRBV12-4 and TRBJ1-1, with D perhaps TRBD1 (6 bases). Trimming removed 1 base from V and 1 base from J, with 13 bases in between. This CDR3 comprises 16 residues.